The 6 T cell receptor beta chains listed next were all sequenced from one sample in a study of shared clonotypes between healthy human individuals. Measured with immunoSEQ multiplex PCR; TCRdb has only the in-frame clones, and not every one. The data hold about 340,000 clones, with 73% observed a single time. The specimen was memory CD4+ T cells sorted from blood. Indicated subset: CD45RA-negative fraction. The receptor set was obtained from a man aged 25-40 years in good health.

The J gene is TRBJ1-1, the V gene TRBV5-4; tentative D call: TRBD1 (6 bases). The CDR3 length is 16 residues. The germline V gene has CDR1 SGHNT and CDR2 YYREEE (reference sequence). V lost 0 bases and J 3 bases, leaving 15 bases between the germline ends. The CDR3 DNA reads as TGTGCCAGCAGCTTGGCAGGGGACGGACTGGACACTGAAGCTTTCTTT. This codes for CASSLAGDGLDTEAFF.

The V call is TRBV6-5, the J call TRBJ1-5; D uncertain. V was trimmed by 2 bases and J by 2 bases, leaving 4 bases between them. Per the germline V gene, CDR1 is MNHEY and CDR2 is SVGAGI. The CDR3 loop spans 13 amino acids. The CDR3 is CASSYNGNQPQHF. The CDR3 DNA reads TGTGCCAGCAGTTACAACGGCAATCAGCCCCAGCATTTT.

CDR3 protein: CASSWTGGTEAFF. The CDR3 coding sequence is TGTGCCAGCAGCTGGACAGGGGGCACTGAAGCTTTCTTT. The chain recombines TRBV5-6 with TRBJ1-1, with TRBD1 matching over 10 bases. The germline gives CDR1 SGHDT, CDR2 YYEEEE. V lost 3 bases to trimming and J lost 4 bases; unmatched junction nucleotides: 0. This CDR3 contains 13 residues. Variable domain in full (rest from reference TRBV5-6 and TRBJ1-1): DAGVTQSPTHLIKTRGQQVTLRCSPKSGHDTVSWYQQALGQGPQFIFQYYEEEERQRGNFPDRFSGHQFPNYSSELNVNALLLGDSALYLCASSWTGGTEAFFGQGTRLTVV.

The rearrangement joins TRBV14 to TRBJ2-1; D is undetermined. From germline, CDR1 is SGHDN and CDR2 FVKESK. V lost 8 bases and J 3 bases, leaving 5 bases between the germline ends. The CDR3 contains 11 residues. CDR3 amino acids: CASGFYNEQFF. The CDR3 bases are TGTGCCAGCGGGTTCTACAATGAGCAGTTCTTC.

CDR3 bases: TGCGCCAGCAGCTTGGCTAAAGTTTGGGATACGCAGTATTTT. Protein product: CASSLAKVWDTQYF. The chain uses TRBV5-1 and TRBJ2-3; D is ambiguous. The CDR3 runs 14 residues. Germline CDR1 SGHRS, CDR2 YFSETQ. With 0 bases removed from V and 6 bases from J, the gap between germline ends came to 11 bases.

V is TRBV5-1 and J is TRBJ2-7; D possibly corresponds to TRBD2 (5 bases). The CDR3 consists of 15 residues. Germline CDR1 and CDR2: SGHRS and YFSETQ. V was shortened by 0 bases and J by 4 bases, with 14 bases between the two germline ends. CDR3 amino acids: CASSLANSLVYEQYF. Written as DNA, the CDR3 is TGCGCCAGCAGCTTGGCCAATTCACTAGTTTACGAGCAGTACTTC.